These T cell receptor beta chains were read from a single sample in a study of T cells in Graves' hyperthyroidism and ophthalmopathy. Each CDR3 protein gets one entry after TCRdb re-called the multiplex PCR reads with MiXCR. This sample has some 370,000 distinct CDR3 sequences, with roughly an eighth found just once. The sequenced material came from blood. The receptors shown here come from a man aged 50 to 60 with Graves' ophthalmopathy. The CDR3 runs from the conserved cysteine through the conserved F or W. The D gene is left open where the match is weak. Clone sizes are given selectively: once, few, many, or a class where the clone is expanded.

J gene,D gene,clone size,V gene,CDR3 DNA,CDR3 protein
TRBJ2-2,.,.,TRBV19,TGTGCCAGTAGTCCACCCCGAAGGTCCGGGGAGCTGTTTTTT,CASSPPRRSGELFF
TRBJ2-3,TRBD2,few,TRBV11-1,TGTGCCAGCAGCTTTGGACTAGACGATCGACCAGATACGCAGTATTTT,CASSFGLDDRPDTQYF
TRBJ1-1,TRBD1,few,TRBV19,TGTGCCAGTAGAAGACAGGGGGCGAGAGACACTGAAGCTTTCTTT,CASRRQGARDTEAFF
TRBJ2-7,TRBD1,.,TRBV6-2/TRBV6-3,TGTGCCAGCGGACAGGGGGCATCCGAGCAGTACTTC,CASGQGASEQYF
TRBJ2-7,.,many,TRBV18,TGTGCCAGCTCACTAGCGGCCGCCTACGAGCAGTACTTC,CASSLAAAYEQYF
TRBJ2-1,TRBD2,many,TRBV18,TGTGCCAGCTCACTGACCTCCCTAGCGGGTGGTGGGAATGAGCAGTTCTTC,CASSLTSLAGGGNEQFF
TRBJ2-2,.,many,TRBV28,TGTGCCAGCAGACAAGGTGGTACCGGGGAGCTGTTTTTT,CASRQGGTGELFF
TRBJ2-7,TRBD1,many,TRBV6-5,TGTGCCAGCAGTTACTCCGGGACAGGGGCTTCCAGCTCCTACGAGCAGTACTTC,CASSYSGTGASSSYEQYF
TRBJ2-1,.,few,TRBV20-1,TGCAGTGCTAGAGGTCCCCCCGATGAGCAGTTCTTC,CSARGPPDEQFF
TRBJ2-3,.,few,TRBV19,TGTGCCACGAGAGTGGGGTCCGGCACAGATACGCAGTATTTT,CATRVGSGTDTQYF
TRBJ2-3,.,many,TRBV20-1,TGCAGTGCCGGACAGAACGGGCGGGGAGATACGCAGTATTTT,CSAGQNGRGDTQYF
TRBJ2-7,TRBD1,many,TRBV5-1,TGCGCCAGCAGCTTGGCACCGGGACAGGGGGCGCAAACGCAGTACTTC,CASSLAPGQGAQTQYF
TRBJ2-7,.,many,TRBV7-2,TGTGCCAGCAGCCGACCCAGCGGGGAGCAGTACTTC,CASSRPSGEQYF
TRBJ2-7,.,few,TRBV30,TGTGCCTCCACGACTAGGACCTTCTCCTACGAGCAGTACTTC,CASTTRTFSYEQYF
TRBJ2-1,TRBD2,many,TRBV11-2,TGTGCCAGCAGCCTCGGACTAGCCAGGGGTGAGCAGTTCTTC,CASSLGLARGEQFF
TRBJ2-7,TRBD2,many,TRBV6-1,TGTGCCAGCAGGACTAGCGGCAACTCCTACGAGCAGTACTTC,CASRTSGNSYEQYF
TRBJ2-3,TRBD2,.,TRBV20-1,TGCAGTGCTAGAAAGGGACTAGCGGGAGGGAACACAGATACGCAGTATTTT,CSARKGLAGGNTDTQYF
TRBJ2-6,.,.,TRBV3-1,TGTGCCAGCAGCCAAGAATACCCAGGGTCTGGGGCCAACGTCCTGACTTTC,CASSQEYPGSGANVLTF
TRBJ2-7,.,.,TRBV28,TGTGCCAGCAGTTTATCCGGGTTTTCGGGCTACGAGCAGTACTTC,CASSLSGFSGYEQYF
TRBJ2-1,TRBD2,.,TRBV28,TGTGCCAGCAGTTCCGGGACTAGCGGGAGTTTTGAGTTCTTC,CASSSGTSGSFEFF
TRBJ2-1,.,many,TRBV7-8,TGTGCCAGCAGCCTACCAACCGGGGGCACCCAGTTCTTC,CASSLPTGGTQFF
TRBJ2-1,.,.,TRBV10-1,TGCGCCAGCAGTGAGTCCAGCGGAACGGTTGATGAGCAGTTCTTC,CASSESSGTVDEQFF
TRBJ2-1,.,few,TRBV7-9,TGTGCCAGCAGCCATCTGTCTTCCAATGAGCAGTTCTTC,CASSHLSSNEQFF
TRBJ1-3,.,.,TRBV19,TGTGCCAGTAGTATCCGGGGCCCAGGAAACACCATATATTTT,CASSIRGPGNTIYF
TRBJ2-2,.,many,TRBV5-1,TGCGCCAGCAGCGCCCTGACAGGAATGAACACCGGGGAGCTGTTTTTT,CASSALTGMNTGELFF
TRBJ2-3,.,few,TRBV29-1,TGCAGCGAAAGAGAAGATACGCAGTATTTT,CSEREDTQYF
TRBJ1-1,.,many,TRBV10-2,TGCGCCAGCAGGATGGGGATGAACACTGAAGCTTTCTTT,CASRMGMNTEAFF
TRBJ1-6,.,.,TRBV6-5,TGTGCCAGCAGTTACGGAGGCGATTCACCCCTCCACTTT,CASSYGGDSPLHF
TRBJ2-2,.,many,TRBV11-2,TGTGCCACCAATACGGGACCGGCGAACACCGGGGAGCTGTTTTTT,CATNTGPANTGELFF
TRBJ2-2,.,.,TRBV3-1,TGTGCCAGCAGCCTAACACCCCTTGCGAACACCGGGGAGCTGTTTTTT,CASSLTPLANTGELFF
TRBJ2-1,TRBD2,few,TRBV18,TGTGCCAGCTCACAAGGACTAGCGGGGGCCTACAATGAGCAGTTCTTC,CASSQGLAGAYNEQFF
TRBJ1-1,.,many,TRBV18,TGTGCCAGCTCACCGGAGCAGAACACTGAAGCTTTCTTT,CASSPEQNTEAFF
TRBJ2-2,.,.,TRBV6-1,TGTGCCAGCAGTCGGGGCGGGGACGGGGAGCTGTTTTTT,CASSRGGDGELFF
TRBJ1-1,TRBD1,many,TRBV11-2,TGTGCCAGCAGCTTAGTTTTTGGAACAGGGGAAGCTGAAGCTTTCTTT,CASSLVFGTGEAEAFF
TRBJ1-5,.,few,TRBV25-1,TGTGCCAGCAGTGACAGCCCCAATCAGCCCCAGCATTTT,CASSDSPNQPQHF
TRBJ2-2,.,many,TRBV28,TGTGCCAGCAGTCGACAGCAGTACACCGGGGAGCTGTTTTTT,CASSRQQYTGELFF
TRBJ2-1,.,.,TRBV10-3,TGTGCCATCAGTGAACAGGGCTATGAGCAGTTCTTC,CAISEQGYEQFF
TRBJ2-1,.,many,TRBV7-2,TGTGCCAGCAGCTTAGATCCTAGCTACAATGAGCAGTTCTTC,CASSLDPSYNEQFF
TRBJ2-7,TRBD1,few,TRBV12-3/TRBV12-4,TGTGCCAGCAGTAACCGACAGGGCGGCTACGAGCAGTACTTC,CASSNRQGGYEQYF
TRBJ2-1,.,many,TRBV6-1,TGTGCCAGCAGTGAAGGCCCTAGCGCCAATGAGCAGTTCTTC,CASSEGPSANEQFF
TRBJ2-7,.,.,TRBV5-1,TGCGCCAGCAGCCAGGACCGTTCCTACGAGCAGTACTTC,CASSQDRSYEQYF
TRBJ2-1,TRBD2,.,TRBV5-4,TGTGCCAGCAGCCGGGGACTAGCGGGAGGGAGATACAATGAGCAGTTCTTC,CASSRGLAGGRYNEQFF
TRBJ2-7,.,.,TRBV30,TGTGCCTGGAGTTGGAACCCAAATGGGTTGGGGGGCAACGAGCAGTACTTC,CAWSWNPNGLGGNEQYF
TRBJ2-3,TRBD1,many,TRBV3-1,TGTGCCAGCAGCCCAGGGGGCGAAGATACGCAGTATTTT,CASSPGGEDTQYF
TRBJ1-4,.,few,TRBV12-3/TRBV12-4,TGTGCCAGCAGTTTAGTCTCGTGGGCAACTAATGAAAAACTGTTTTTT,CASSLVSWATNEKLFF
TRBJ2-5,.,.,TRBV29-1,TGCAGCGTTCTAGGAGGCACCGGTGAGACCCAGTACTTC,CSVLGGTGETQYF
TRBJ1-6,.,.,TRBV28,TGTGCCAGCAGTTTGTCTGGCAGGGGAAATTCACCCCTCCACTTT,CASSLSGRGNSPLHF
TRBJ1-1,.,.,TRBV19,TGTGCCAGTAGTATATCAGAGGGCGACGAAGCTTTCTTT,CASSISEGDEAFF
TRBJ2-1,.,many,TRBV18,TGTGCCAGCTCACCACCGACAGACAATGAGCAGTTCTTC,CASSPPTDNEQFF
TRBJ2-3,TRBD2,few,TRBV7-2,TGTGCCGGCAGCCCCTTAGCGGGGGTCACAGATACGCAGTATTTT,CAGSPLAGVTDTQYF
TRBJ1-5,.,many,TRBV2,TGTGCCAGCAGTGCTGGCCTTGGGAGCAATCAGCCCCAGCATTTT,CASSAGLGSNQPQHF
TRBJ1-5,.,.,TRBV7-4,TGTGCCAGCAGCCATGGGGTTTTTAGCAATCAGCCCCAGCATTTT,CASSHGVFSNQPQHF
TRBJ1-6,.,few,TRBV30,TGTGCCTGGAGTCGGCAGGGACATTCACCCCTCCACTTT,CAWSRQGHSPLHF
TRBJ1-1,.,many,TRBV12-3/TRBV12-4,TGTGCCAGCAGTTCGGGGGCTGAAGCTTTCTTT,CASSSGAEAFF
TRBJ1-4,.,many,TRBV5-1,TGCGCCAGCAGCTTGGTGGGACCGCGTCTCGGAAGCGGTGAAAAACTGTTTTTT,CASSLVGPRLGSGEKLFF
TRBJ1-1,.,many,TRBV20-1,TGCAGTGCTAGAGATCCCCCGAGTGGTGCTTTCTTT,CSARDPPSGAFF
TRBJ1-6,.,many,TRBV5-1,TGCGCCAGCAGCGCCGACGATTCACCCCTCCACTTT,CASSADDSPLHF
TRBJ2-7,.,few,TRBV30,TGTGCCTGGGACTCATCCTACGAGCAGTACTTC,CAWDSSYEQYF
TRBJ1-4,.,.,TRBV10-2,TGCGCCAGCGCAGGGGTGTATGAAAAACTGTTTTTT,CASAGVYEKLFF